The 7 T cell receptor beta chains below all came from one sample that was sequenced in a study of metastatic and nonmetastatic thyroid tumors. With MiXCR, TCRdb called clones anew from the PCR reads. Of approximately 21,000 clones listed, around 18% are singletons. No treatment of any kind had been given to any patient before thyroid surgery. Material: blood. The origin of the receptors is a male donor with papillary thyroid cancer or a benign thyroid nodule (not recorded which). Some clones in this sample may be carry-over from other donors' samples.

The rearrangement joins TRBV5-1 to TRBJ1-2, with D perhaps TRBD1 (6 bases). Germline V gene data show CDR1 as SGHRS and CDR2 as YFSETQ. This CDR3 is built from 13 residues. Trimming cost V 5 bases and J 9 bases, with 17 bases left between them. The CDR3: CASRGDNFHCYTF. In DNA form, the CDR3 reads TGCGCCAGCAGAGGGGACAACTTCCATTGCTACACCTTC.

There are many counts of this clone. V is TRBV11-2 and J is TRBJ1-3; tentatively, D is TRBD1 (5 bases). Trimming stripped 6 bases from V and 0 bases from J, with 12 bases between. Germline CDR1 and CDR2: SGHAT and FQNNGV. The CDR3 consists of 15 residues. The CDR3 reads CASRKGRTSGNTIYF. For the CDR3, the DNA is TGTGCCAGCAGAAAGGGACGGACCTCTGGAAACACCATATATTTT.

By share, this clone counts as medium-sized. The chain couples TRBV3-1 to TRBJ2-7; possibly TRBD2 for D (5 bases). This CDR3 is built from 16 residues. Looked up from germline, CDR1 is LGHDT and CDR2 is YNNKEL (reference sequence). The ends were cut back, 0 bases at V and 5 bases at J, with 17 bases in the middle. CDR3 region: CASSQDGLGVQDEQYF. CDR3 nucleotide sequence: TGTGCCAGCAGCCAAGACGGATTGGGAGTTCAGGACGAGCAGTACTTC.

This clone has just a few counts. The chain links TRBV6-1 to TRBJ1-6; possible D gene TRBD1, 6 bases. The germline V and J ends were trimmed by 5 bases and 7 bases, with 12 bases remaining between them. Per germline, CDR1 MNHNS and CDR2 SASEGT. This CDR3 has 14 residues. CDR3 region: CASSLGQRNSPLHF. The CDR3 coding sequence is TGTGCCAGCAGTCTGGGACAAAGGAATTCACCCCTCCACTTT.

This clone showed up many times. This chain connects TRBV6-1 to TRBJ2-1, with 9 nucleotides matching TRBD1. The trim removed 6 bases at V and 8 bases at J, leaving 5 bases unmatched. Germline CDR1 is MNHNS and CDR2 is SASEGT. The CDR3 contains 13 residues. CDR3 sequence (DNA): TGTGCCAGCAGCGACAGGGGGGGCTATGAGCAGTTCTTC. Its protein is CASSDRGGYEQFF.

This clone was observed a handful of times. The rearrangement links TRBV24-1 to TRBJ2-5; no definite D call. Trimming cost V 6 bases and J 4 bases, with 5 bases left between them. The CDR3 spans 11 residues. Germline values: CDR1 KGHDR, CDR2 SFDVKD. CDR3 DNA sequence: TGTGCCACCAGTACTGGAGAGACCCAGTACTTC. Translated: CATSTGETQYF.

This clone was detected only a few times. The chain joins TRBV5-6 to TRBJ2-6; D unresolved. V lost 2 bases, J lost 0 bases, and 3 bases lay in between. In germline, CDR1 is SGHDT, CDR2 YYEEEE. The CDR3 has 14 amino acids. Written as DNA, the CDR3 is TGTGCCAGCAGCTTTCGCTCTGGGGCCAACGTCCTGACTTTC. Residues: CASSFRSGANVLTF.